A single sample gave rise to the 29 T cell receptor beta chains below, sequenced in a study of blood T cells in healthy people across ages (dated by TCRdb to the mid-2010s). The library was obtained by 5' RACE. Sequenced on an Illumina HiSeq 2500. The second PCR ran for about 6 to 11 cycles and used a J-beta primer mix along with a sample-barcoded 5' primer. The public reads were reanalyzed by TCRdb: fastp trimming at Q25, MiXCR alignment, in-frame beta chains only. All rows with the same CDR3 protein become a single entry with the most common DNA and genes. Recorded for this sample are 1.5 million to 1.8 million distinct CDR3 sequences; roughly 43% of them occurred a single time. Clones ranked in the top ten supply 4% of the sample. The specimen sequenced was blood. These receptors were obtained from a woman between 18 and 29 years old in good health.

The rearrangement uses TRBV10-3 and TRBJ2-1; a weak D match, TRBD2 (6 bases). This CDR3 is 14 amino acids long. The germline CDR1 and CDR2 sequences are ENHRY and SYGVKD. The ends were cut back, 3 bases at V and 6 bases at J, with 12 bases in the middle. CDR3 DNA: TGTGCCATCAGTGAAGTGGGGGGACTCAATGAGCAGTTCTTC. Protein product: CAISEVGGLNEQFF.

The chain joins TRBV5-1 to TRBJ2-7; unclear D gene. Germline assignment: CDR1 SGHRS and CDR2 YFSETQ. The V and J ends lost 6 bases and 2 bases respectively, with 15 bases between them. The CDR3 extends over 14 amino acids. The CDR3 bases are TGCGCCAGCATGACCGGTGGTTCCACCTACGAGCAGTACTTC. Translated: CASMTGGSTYEQYF.

This clonotype came up a few times. The chain links TRBV15 to TRBJ2-7; D gene ambiguous. The CDR3 has 13 amino acids. Trimming shortened V by 3 bases and J by 0 bases, and 6 bases separated the two germline ends. The germline gives CDR1 LNHNV, CDR2 YYDKDF (reference sequence). Here the CDR3 DNA reads TGTGCCACCAGCAGTGCGGTCTCCTACGAGCAGTACTTC. Protein product: CATSSAVSYEQYF.

The rearrangement links TRBV7-9 to TRBJ1-1, with 8 bases fitting TRBD1. J was trimmed by 11 bases and V by 5 bases; bases with no gene match: 7. Germline lookup yields CDR1 SEHNR and CDR2 FQNEAQ (reference sequence). This CDR3 spans 12 amino acids. The CDR3 is CASSAQTGDAFF. The CDR3 DNA reads as TGTGCCAGCAGCGCCCAGACAGGGGATGCTTTCTTT.

The genes are TRBV5-6 and TRBJ2-5; the D call may be TRBD1 or TRBD2 (5 bases each). The CDR3 sequence is 13 residues long. CDR1 SGHDT and CDR2 YYEEEE come from the germline V gene. V was cut by 6 bases and J by 11 bases, with 20 bases left in between. The CDR3 reads CASTRGPINEQYF. As DNA, the CDR3 is TGTGCCAGCACCCGGGGCCCCATCAATGAGCAGTACTTC.

Remarks on this clonotype: The CDR3 does not end in the conserved phenylalanine or tryptophan, so this is likely a read error. This chain uses TRBV6-2 or TRBV6-3 with TRBJ2-1; 7 bases align to TRBD1. Losses at the gene ends were 7 bases for V and 5 bases for J; bases not matched to a gene: 8. This CDR3 has 14 residues. CDR1 is MNHEY and CDR2 is SVGEGT in the germline V gene. This CDR3 reads CASTRDSTDNEQFV. As DNA, the CDR3 is TGTGCCAGCACCCGGGACAGCACAGACAATGAGCAGTTCGTC.

The rearrangement joins TRBV9 to TRBJ1-4; D ambiguous. Looked up from germline, CDR1 is SGDLS and CDR2 is YYNGEE. The CDR3 loop spans 14 amino acids. The ends were cut back, 3 bases at V and 8 bases at J, with 14 bases in the middle. The CDR3 is CASSAPRSGEKLFF. DNA of the CDR3: TGTGCCAGCAGCGCCCCTAGGTCGGGGGAAAAACTGTTTTTT.

This clonotype has a handful of counts. V is TRBV11-2 and J is TRBJ1-1; the D is unclear. Germline V CDR1 and CDR2: SGHAT, FQNNGV. The V end was cut by 3 bases, the J end by 8 bases, with 10 bases between. The CDR3 loop spans 12 amino acids. The CDR3 sequence is CASSLMSREAFF. In nucleotides, the CDR3 is TGTGCCAGCAGCTTGATGTCCAGGGAAGCTTTCTTT.

This CDR3 is CASSLAVERQYF. The CDR3 DNA sequence: TGTGCCAGCAGTTTAGCCGTAGAAAGGCAGTATTTT. The chain links TRBV28 to TRBJ2-3; no firm D call. The V end was cut by 2 bases, the J end by 11 bases, with 11 bases between. CDR1 and CDR2 (germline): MDHEN, SYDVKM. CDR3 length: 12 residues.

This clonotype showed up just a few times. The rearrangement joins TRBV24-1 to TRBJ2-3; 12 bases map to TRBD2. The CDR3 runs 15 residues. Germline trimming cut 11 bases from V and 5 bases from J; bases unmatched to any gene: 10. The germline gives CDR1 KGHDR, CDR2 SFDVKD. DNA of the CDR3: TGTGCCAGAAAAGGACTAGCGGGGACCGTAGATACGCAGTATTTT. Translating it yields CARKGLAGTVDTQYF.

This chain connects TRBV4-3 to TRBJ2-5, with TRBD2 matching over 9 bases. The CDR3 extends over 16 amino acids. Looked up from germline, CDR1 is LGHNA and CDR2 is YSLEER. V was clipped by 3 bases and J by 3 bases; unmatched bases: 8. The CDR3 sequence: CASSQNLAGRKETQYF. Written as DNA, the CDR3 is TGCGCCAGCAGCCAGAACCTAGCGGGGAGGAAAGAGACCCAGTACTTC.

The chain links TRBV29-1 to TRBJ2-7; 14 positions agree with TRBD2. V lost 7 bases to trimming and J lost 7 bases; unmatched junction nucleotides: 6. Germline V lookup: CDR1 SQVTM, CDR2 ANQGSEA. The CDR3 spans 13 residues. The CDR3, as DNA: TGCAGCGGGGGACTAGCGGGAGTCAATGAGCAGTACTTC. Translating gives CSGGLAGVNEQYF.

CDR3 DNA: TGCGCCAGCAGCCAAGGGACAGGAGGTAGCTACACCTTC. Amino acids: CASSQGTGGSYTF. The V and J genes are TRBV4-1 and TRBJ1-2; 7 bases are shared with TRBD1. Germline loops: CDR1 MGHRA, CDR2 YSYEKL. Losses at the gene ends were 1 base for V and 9 bases for J; bases not matched to a gene: 5. The CDR3 extends over 13 amino acids.

In its sample, this clonotype was seen a few times. The rearrangement joins TRBV7-8 to TRBJ1-2; D unclear. The CDR3 is 13 residues long. The V end lost 5 bases, the J end lost 4 bases, and 11 bases lay between the germline ends. Germline lookup yields CDR1 SGHVS and CDR2 FQNEAQ. This CDR3 reads CASSETVGYGYTF. CDR3 DNA sequence: TGTGCCAGCAGCGAAACAGTCGGCTATGGCTACACCTTC.

V is TRBV30 and J is TRBJ1-2; 8 nucleotides match TRBD1. The CDR3 contains 14 residues. Unmatched junction bases numbered 7, after V lost 4 bases and J lost 3 bases. Per the germline V gene, CDR1 is GTSNPN and CDR2 is SVGIG (reference sequence). CDR3 sequence (DNA): TGTGCCTGGAACCGAGACAGGGGCGACTATGGCTACACCTTC. Protein product: CAWNRDRGDYGYTF.

This clonotype was seen a few times. V usage is TRBV7-9 and J usage is TRBJ1-5, with D unresolved. This CDR3 is 16 amino acids long. V dropped 5 bases and J dropped 0 bases, with 14 bases sitting between them. Germline-derived CDR1 and CDR2 are SEHNR and FQNEAQ (reference sequence). DNA for the CDR3: TGTGCCAGCAGCCCCGCCGGGCGGACTAGCAATCAGCCCCAGCATTTT. This encodes CASSPAGRTSNQPQHF.

V gene TRBV20-1 combines with J gene TRBJ1-2; 10 nucleotides match TRBD1. CDR1 is DFQATT, CDR2 SNEGSKA, per germline (reference sequence). The CDR3 has 12 residues. V dropped 1 base and J dropped 12; count of bases not matched to a gene: 5. Written as DNA, the CDR3 is TGCAGTGCTAGAGGGGACAGGGGATTTAACACCTTC. Translating gives CSARGDRGFNTF.

The chain recombines TRBV6-5 with TRBJ2-3, with 10 bases fitting TRBD2. J lost 5 bases, V lost 3 bases, and 5 bases had no gene match. Germline CDR1 is MNHEY and CDR2 is SVGAGI. The CDR3 totals 15 residues. The CDR3 region has the DNA TGTGCCAGCAGTTATCTAGCGGGAGCGAAAGATACGCAGTATTTT. The encoded protein is CASSYLAGAKDTQYF.

This clonotype has just a few counts. The chain recombines TRBV27 with TRBJ2-1; 7 positions agree with TRBD1. V dropped 5 bases and J dropped 2; count of bases not matched to a gene: 9. Germline lookup yields CDR1 MNHEY and CDR2 SMNVEV (reference sequence). The CDR3 length is 16 residues. In DNA form, the CDR3 reads TGTGCCAGCAGTCTTCGACAGGGTCTGGCCTACAATGAGCAGTTCTTC. The encoded protein is CASSLRQGLAYNEQFF.

Only a few counts were recorded for this clonotype. This rearrangement joins TRBV6-2 or TRBV6-3 to TRBJ2-7; no reliable D call. The CDR3 is made up of 11 amino acids. Trimming pared 5 bases from V and 5 bases from J, leaving 7 bases between. CDR1 and CDR2 from the germline V gene are MNHEY and SVGEGT. CDR3 DNA: TGTGCCAGCAGTACAGAAAACGAGCAGTACTTC. Its protein is CASSTENEQYF.

The chain carries TRBV4-3 and TRBJ2-7; D unresolved. V shed 1 base and J shed 3 bases, with 13 bases lying between them. The CDR3 is made up of 15 amino acids. CDR1 is LGHNA, CDR2 YSLEER, per germline. Here the CDR3 DNA reads TGCGCCAGCAGCCAAGGGATAGCAGATAACTACGAGCAGTACTTC. It is translated as CASSQGIADNYEQYF.

The chain employs TRBV20-1 and TRBJ2-7; the match to TRBD1 covers 9 bases. The CDR3 sequence is 14 residues long. The V segment lost 6 bases and the J segment 3 bases; nucleotides outside the gene matches: 9. From germline, CDR1 is DFQATT and CDR2 SNEGSKA (reference sequence). DNA for the CDR3: TGCAGTGCCGTACCGGGACAGGGTAACTACGAGCAGTACTTC. This gives the protein CSAVPGQGNYEQYF.

This clonotype has only a few counts. The chain carries TRBV6-1 and TRBJ2-1, with D unresolved. This CDR3 region has 15 residues. Between the trimmed V and J ends, which lost 0 bases and 4 bases, there was a span of 10 bases. Germline lookup yields CDR1 MNHNS and CDR2 SASEGT. CDR3 sequence reads: CASSEAGNTYNEQFF. The CDR3 DNA reads as TGTGCCAGCAGTGAAGCTGGGAACACGTACAATGAGCAGTTCTTC.

This chain uses TRBV7-2 with TRBJ2-3; 9 nucleotides match TRBD1. Trimming at V came to 5 bases and at J to 5 bases, leaving 14 bases not matched to a gene. The CDR3 spans 17 residues. CDR1 and CDR2 (germline): SGHTA, FQGNSA. CDR3 nucleotide sequence: TGTGCCAGCAGCCCGGGTTGGAGGACAGGGGCGGGAGATACGCAGTATTTT. Its translation is CASSPGWRTGAGDTQYF.

This sequence joins TRBV7-2 and TRBJ2-3; TRBD1 might be the D (5 bases). Germline V gives CDR1 SGHTA, CDR2 FQGNSA. The CDR3 covers 14 residues. V lost 2 bases and J lost 5, with 11 bases in between. The CDR3 DNA follows: TGTGCCAGCAGCTTATCCAGGGCCGTAGATACGCAGTATTTT. Protein product: CASSLSRAVDTQYF.

J is TRBJ2-2 and V is TRBV6-5; 9 bases fit TRBD2. The CDR3 runs to 18 residues. Trimming cost V 4 bases and J 3 bases; bases outside gene matches: 12. Germline CDR1 is MNHEY and CDR2 is SVGAGI. The CDR3 DNA is TGTGCCAGCAGTTCGGAGGGGACTAGCTCCCCGTACACCGGGGAGCTGTTTTTT. Amino acid sequence: CASSSEGTSSPYTGELFF.

In its sample, this clonotype was seen a few times. The chain is built from TRBV5-1 and TRBJ2-3; TRBD2 aligns across 11 bases. Germline loops: CDR1 SGHRS, CDR2 YFSETQ. V shed 3 bases, J shed 2 bases, and the junction held 17 bases outside the gene matches. CDR3 length: 20 amino acids. CDR3 sequence reads: CASSSPTSGGAPRSTDTQYF. CDR3 coding DNA: TGCGCCAGCAGCTCGCCTACTAGCGGGGGAGCTCCACGGTCCACAGATACGCAGTATTTT.

This clonotype was picked up a small number of times. The rearrangement joins TRBV28 to TRBJ2-1; the D gene is possibly TRBD2 (5 bases). Germline CDR1 and CDR2: MDHEN and SYDVKM. This CDR3 has 15 residues. The V end lost 3 bases, the J end lost 8 bases, and 17 bases lay between the germline ends. As DNA, the CDR3 is TGTGCCAGCAGTTTGCCTAGCATGTACGGCGATGAGCAGTTCTTC. This gives the protein CASSLPSMYGDEQFF.

Worth noting for this clonotype: Its ends do not fully match the called genes, so a read error is possible. The V and J genes are TRBV12-3 or TRBV12-4 and TRBJ1-1; weak D call: TRBD1 (6 bases). The CDR3 sequence is 13 residues long. DNA of the CDR3: TGTGCCGGCAGTTCGGACAGAAACACTGAAGCTTTCTTT. This translates into CAGSSDRNTEAFF.